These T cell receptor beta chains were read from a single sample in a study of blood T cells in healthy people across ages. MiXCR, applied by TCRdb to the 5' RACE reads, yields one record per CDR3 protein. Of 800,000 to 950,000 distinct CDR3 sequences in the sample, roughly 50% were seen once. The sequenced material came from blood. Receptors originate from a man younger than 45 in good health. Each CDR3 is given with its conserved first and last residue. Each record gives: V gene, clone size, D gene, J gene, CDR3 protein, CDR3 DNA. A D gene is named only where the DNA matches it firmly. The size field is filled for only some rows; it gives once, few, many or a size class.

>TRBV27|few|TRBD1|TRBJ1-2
CASSFGQGRYTF
TGTGCCAGCAGTTTCGGACAGGGTCGCTACACCTTC
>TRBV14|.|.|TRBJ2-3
CASSQTGTRTDTQYF
TGTGCCAGCAGCCAAACCGGGACGCGCACAGATACGCAGTATTTT
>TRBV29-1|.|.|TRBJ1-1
CSVKTANTEAFF
TGCAGCGTTAAAACAGCGAACACTGAAGCTTTCTTT
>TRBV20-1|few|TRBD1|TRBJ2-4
CSAHDRGQAKNIQYF
TGCAGTGCGCATGACAGGGGGCAAGCCAAAAACATTCAGTACTTC
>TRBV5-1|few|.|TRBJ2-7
CASTERGEQYF
TGCGCCAGCACCGAACGAGGGGAGCAGTACTTC
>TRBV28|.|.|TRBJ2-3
CASSLPQGGDTQYF
TGTGCCAGCAGTCTCCCTCAGGGTGGAGATACGCAGTATTTT
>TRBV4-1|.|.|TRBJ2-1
CASSLGPGYSYNEQFF
TGCGCCAGCAGCCTGGGTCCGGGGTATTCCTACAATGAGCAGTTCTTC
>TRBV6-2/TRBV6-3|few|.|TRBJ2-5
CASVITPGSEQYF
TGTGCCAGCGTCATCACCCCGGGTAGTGAGCAGTACTTC
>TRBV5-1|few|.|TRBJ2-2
CASSSVLSGELFF
TGCGCCAGCAGCTCCGTCCTCTCGGGGGAGCTGTTTTTT
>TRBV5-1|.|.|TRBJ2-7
CASSLIDGGYEQYF
TGCGCCAGCAGCTTGATAGACGGGGGCTACGAGCAGTACTTC
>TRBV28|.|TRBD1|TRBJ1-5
CASSPNRGLSNQPQHF
TGTGCCAGCAGTCCAAACAGGGGTTTAAGCAATCAGCCCCAGCATTTT
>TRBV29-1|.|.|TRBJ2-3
CSATWVQQITDTQYF
TGCAGCGCGACCTGGGTACAGCAGATCACAGATACGCAGTATTTT
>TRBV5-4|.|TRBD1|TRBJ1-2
CASSPELTGPWGGYTF
TGTGCCAGCAGCCCGGAGTTGACAGGGCCGTGGGGCGGCTACACCTTC
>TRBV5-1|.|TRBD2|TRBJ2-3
CASSFGGNSETDTQYF
TGCGCCAGCAGCTTCGGGGGGAATTCAGAAACAGATACGCAGTATTTT
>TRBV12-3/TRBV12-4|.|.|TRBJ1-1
CASSLSSRGSEAFF
TGTGCCAGCAGTTTATCCTCCAGAGGGAGTGAAGCTTTCTTT
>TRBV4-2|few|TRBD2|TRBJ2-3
CASSQVSGAGDTQYF
TGTGCCAGCAGCCAAGTAAGCGGGGCTGGGGATACGCAGTATTTT
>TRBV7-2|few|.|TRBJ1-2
CASTIRRGDYGYTF
TGTGCCAGCACCATACGCCGCGGGGACTATGGCTACACCTTC
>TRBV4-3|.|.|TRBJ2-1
CASSQDRTSNEQFF
TGCGCCAGCAGCCAAGATAGAACGAGCAATGAGCAGTTCTTC
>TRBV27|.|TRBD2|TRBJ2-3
CASSISGGADTQYF
TGTGCCAGCAGTATCAGCGGGGGGGCAGATACGCAGTATTTT
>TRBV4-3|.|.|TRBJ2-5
CASSHVLRETQYF
TGCGCCAGCAGCCATGTTCTTCGGGAGACCCAGTACTTC
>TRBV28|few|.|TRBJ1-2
CASSRLGRTSSNPNYGYTF
TGTGCCAGCAGTCGCCTCGGACGGACATCATCAAATCCTAACTATGGCTACACCTTC
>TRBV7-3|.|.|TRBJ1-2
CASSSRDRGSYGYTF
TGTGCCAGCAGCTCCCGGGACCGGGGGAGCTATGGCTACACCTTC
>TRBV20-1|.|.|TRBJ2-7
CSARAPRVASEQYF
TGCAGTGCTAGAGCCCCCCGGGTAGCGAGCGAGCAGTACTTC
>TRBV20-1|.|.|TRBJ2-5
CSARERTVQETQYF
TGCAGTGCTAGAGAGAGGACAGTGCAAGAGACCCAGTACTTC
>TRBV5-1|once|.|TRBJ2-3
CTSSFTQTDTQYF
TGCACCAGCAGCTTTACTCAGACAGATACGCAGTATTTT
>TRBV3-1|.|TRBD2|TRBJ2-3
CASSQVLLAGFTDTQYF
TGTGCCAGCAGCCAAGTGTTACTAGCGGGGTTCACAGATACGCAGTATTTT
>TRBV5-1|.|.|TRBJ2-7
CASSLDVGVSYEQYF
TGCGCCAGCAGCTTGGACGTCGGGGTCTCCTACGAGCAGTACTTC
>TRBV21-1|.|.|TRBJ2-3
CASSKAGGLSADTQYF
TGTGCCAGCAGCAAAGCTGGCGGACTAAGTGCAGATACGCAGTATTTT
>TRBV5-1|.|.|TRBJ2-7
CASSGELSYEQYF
TGCGCCAGCAGCGGGGAGTTGTCCTACGAGCAGTACTTC
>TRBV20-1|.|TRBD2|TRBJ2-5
CSAHGLGETQYF
TGCAGTGCCCACGGACTAGGGGAGACCCAGTACTTC
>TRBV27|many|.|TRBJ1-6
CASSAGVYNSPLHF
TGTGCCAGCAGCGCGGGAGTCTATAATTCACCCCTCCACTTT
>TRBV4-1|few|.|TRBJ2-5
CASSPGTATQETQYF
TGCGCCAGCAGCCCGGGGACCGCAACACAAGAGACCCAGTACTTC
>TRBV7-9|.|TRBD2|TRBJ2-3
CASSFGAGVADTQYF
TGTGCCAGCAGCTTTGGAGCGGGAGTCGCGGATACGCAGTATTTT